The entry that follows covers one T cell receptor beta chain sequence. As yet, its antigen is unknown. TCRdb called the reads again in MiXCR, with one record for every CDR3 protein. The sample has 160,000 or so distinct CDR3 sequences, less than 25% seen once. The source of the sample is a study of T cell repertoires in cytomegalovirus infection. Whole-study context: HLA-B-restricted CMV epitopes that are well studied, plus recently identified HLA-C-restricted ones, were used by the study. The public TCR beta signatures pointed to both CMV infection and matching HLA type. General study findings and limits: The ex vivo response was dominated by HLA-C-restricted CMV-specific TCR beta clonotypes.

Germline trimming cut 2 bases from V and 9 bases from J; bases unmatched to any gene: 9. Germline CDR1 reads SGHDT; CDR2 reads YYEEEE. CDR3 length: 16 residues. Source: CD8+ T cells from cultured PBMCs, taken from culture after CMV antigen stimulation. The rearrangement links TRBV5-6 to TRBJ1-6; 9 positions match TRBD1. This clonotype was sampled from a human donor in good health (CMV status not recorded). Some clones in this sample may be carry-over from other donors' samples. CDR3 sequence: CASSLKTGTGSSPLHF. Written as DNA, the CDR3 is TGTGCCAGCAGCTTAAAAACCGGGACAGGGAGTTCACCCCTCCACTTT.